This is a list of T cell receptor beta chains from one sample in a study of CD8 T cells in ankylosing spondylitis. TCRdb reanalysed the 5' RACE reads using MiXCR and keeps one entry per CDR3 protein. The sample shows 250,000 to 300,000 distinct CDR3 sequences, 15% to 25% of them seen only once. Sequencing was carried out using blood, either unsorted or a sorted T cell fraction (not recorded which). Receptors were obtained from a male donor with ankylosing spondylitis or in good health (not recorded which). The CDR3 runs from the conserved cysteine through the conserved F or W. A D gene is named only where the DNA matches it firmly. Size tells how often a clone was seen (once, few, many) or the class of an expanded clone, and some rows leave it out.

j_call,clone_size,cdr3_length,d_call,v_call,cdr3_aa,cdr3_nt
TRBJ1-2,-,15,-,TRBV7-2,CASSLAPQFSYGYTF,TGTGCCAGCAGCTTAGCGCCACAGTTTAGCTATGGCTACACCTTC
TRBJ1-5,-,13,-,TRBV28,CASRGRANQPQHF,TGTGCCAGCAGGGGCAGGGCGAATCAGCCCCAGCATTTT
TRBJ1-1,once,18,TRBD1,TRBV5-1,CASSSHRDRGHMNTEAFF,TGCGCCAGCAGCAGCCACCGGGACAGGGGGCACATGAACACTGAAGCTTTCTTT
TRBJ1-6,few,15,-,TRBV9,CASSLTGGTNSPLHF,TGTGCCAGCAGCCTTACTGGAGGGACAAATTCACCCCTCCACTTT
TRBJ2-1,-,19,TRBD2,TRBV25-1,CASRGRRTSGLSSYNEQFF,TGTGCCAGCAGGGGACGGAGGACTAGCGGGCTTAGCTCCTACAATGAGCAGTTCTTC
TRBJ1-1,-,12,-,TRBV12-3/TRBV12-4,CASTYSVTEAFF,TGTGCCAGCACTTACTCAGTCACTGAAGCTTTCTTT
TRBJ1-2,few,14,TRBD1,TRBV29-1,CSVMGAGGAYGYTF,TGCAGCGTTATGGGGGCAGGGGGCGCGTACGGCTACACCTTC
TRBJ2-5,few,13,-,TRBV12-3/TRBV12-4,CASSSDWGETQYF,TGTGCCAGCAGTTCTGACTGGGGGGAGACCCAGTACTTC
TRBJ2-5,once,15,-,TRBV3-1,CASSQDRGDQETQYF,TGTGCCAGCAGCCAAGATCGAGGCGACCAAGAGACCCAGTACTTC
TRBJ1-2,many,12,-,TRBV29-1,CSVEEGQRGYTF,TGCAGCGTTGAAGAGGGCCAGCGGGGCTACACCTTC
TRBJ2-3,few,17,TRBD2,TRBV6-1,CASRPTRRGGRADTQYF,TGTGCCAGCAGACCCACTAGGCGGGGGGGCCGGGCAGATACGCAGTATTTT
TRBJ2-3,-,14,-,TRBV12-3/TRBV12-4,CASSFPGKTDTQYF,TGTGCCAGCAGTTTCCCTGGAAAAACAGATACGCAGTATTTT
TRBJ1-5,many,14,-,TRBV20-1,CSARGMEGNQPQHF,TGCAGTGCTAGAGGAATGGAAGGCAATCAGCCCCAGCATTTT
TRBJ2-1,few,10,-,TRBV20-1,CSAGNNEQFF,TGCAGTGCTGGTAACAATGAGCAGTTCTTC
TRBJ2-1,-,16,-,TRBV5-1,CASSLSEAGAYNEQFF,TGCGCCAGCAGCTTGAGTGAGGCAGGGGCCTACAATGAGCAGTTCTTC
TRBJ2-1,-,15,TRBD2,TRBV3-1,CASINGGGGYNEQFF,TGTGCCAGCATAAATGGAGGCGGGGGCTACAATGAGCAGTTCTTC
TRBJ2-2,-,16,-,TRBV5-1,CASSLFGNANTGELFF,TGCGCCAGCAGCTTGTTCGGAAACGCGAACACCGGGGAGCTGTTTTTT
TRBJ1-1,-,13,TRBD1,TRBV6-5,CASSYPGGTEAFF,TGTGCCAGCAGTTACCCAGGGGGCACTGAAGCTTTCTTT
TRBJ2-5,-,15,TRBD2,TRBV5-1,CASSRGLELQETQYF,TGCGCCAGCAGCAGGGGACTAGAGCTACAAGAGACCCAGTACTTC
TRBJ2-2,-,14,-,TRBV12-3/TRBV12-4,CASTSMGEAGELFF,TGTGCCAGCACCTCAATGGGGGAAGCCGGGGAGCTGTTTTTT
TRBJ1-3,few,16,-,TRBV4-2,CASSQAQEISGNTIYF,TGTGCCAGCAGCCAAGCACAGGAGATCTCTGGAAACACCATATATTTT
TRBJ2-5,few,14,-,TRBV3-1,CASSQAGSQETQYF,TGTGCCAGCAGCCAAGCTGGCAGCCAAGAGACCCAGTACTTC
TRBJ2-5,-,15,-,TRBV5-1,CASSSQLGPQETQYF,TGCGCCAGCAGCTCGCAACTAGGGCCCCAAGAGACCCAGTACTTC
TRBJ2-1,-,15,-,TRBV7-6,CASSLGGLGDNEQFF,TGTGCCAGCAGCTTAGGGGGACTGGGGGACAATGAGCAGTTCTTC
TRBJ1-5,many,13,-,TRBV20-1,CSARVTGNQPQHF,TGCAGTGCTAGAGTGACAGGCAATCAGCCCCAGCATTTT
TRBJ2-3,-,14,-,TRBV5-1,CASRIRDPRDTQYF,TGCGCCAGCAGAATCCGGGACCCACGAGATACGCAGTATTTT
TRBJ1-1,-,13,-,TRBV5-1,CASEGEGDTEAFF,TGCGCCAGCGAAGGGGAGGGGGACACTGAAGCTTTCTTT
TRBJ2-3,many,13,-,TRBV12-3/TRBV12-4,CASDLARTDTQYF,TGTGCCAGCGATCTGGCGCGCACAGATACGCAGTATTTT
TRBJ1-2,-,13,-,TRBV15,CATSRDHPGGYTF,TGTGCCACCAGCAGAGACCACCCAGGCGGCTACACCTTC
TRBJ1-1,few,15,-,TRBV30,CAWSPMERYLTEAFF,TGTGCCTGGAGTCCAATGGAACGGTACCTGACTGAAGCTTTCTTT
TRBJ1-1,-,11,-,TRBV6-5,CASSQGVEAFF,TGTGCCAGCAGCCAGGGAGTTGAAGCTTTCTTT
TRBJ2-1,few,15,-,TRBV11-2,CASSLAGRRYNEQFF,TGTGCCAGCAGCTTAGCCGGGAGACGTTACAATGAGCAGTTCTTC
TRBJ2-5,-,15,TRBD2,TRBV20-1,CSAREGGMAQETQYF,TGCAGTGCTAGAGAGGGGGGGATGGCCCAAGAGACCCAGTACTTC
TRBJ1-1,-,16,-,TRBV14,CASSQEGVGLATEAFF,TGTGCCAGCAGCCAAGAAGGTGTAGGGTTGGCCACTGAAGCTTTCTTT
TRBJ1-2,-,16,-,TRBV4-1,CASSQEPTSKGYGYTF,TGCGCCAGCAGCCAAGAACCTACGAGCAAGGGCTATGGCTACACCTTC
TRBJ2-2,many,13,-,TRBV27,CASSRLITGELFF,TGTGCCAGCAGCCGGCTAATCACCGGGGAGCTGTTTTTT
TRBJ1-4,few,15,TRBD1,TRBV12-3/TRBV12-4,CASRLSTGENEKLFF,TGTGCCAGCAGACTCTCGACAGGGGAAAATGAAAAACTGTTTTTT
TRBJ2-5,many,16,TRBD2,TRBV2,CASNGLAGKWVETQYF,TGTGCCAGCAACGGACTAGCGGGGAAATGGGTGGAGACCCAGTACTTC
TRBJ1-3,-,18,TRBD1,TRBV9,CASSATITGTGSGNTIYF,TGTGCCAGCAGCGCAACCATAACCGGGACAGGCTCTGGAAACACCATATATTTT
TRBJ2-1,-,18,TRBD2,TRBV20-1,CSARGPGLAGAPYNEQFF,TGCAGTGCTAGAGGCCCGGGACTAGCGGGGGCCCCCTACAATGAGCAGTTCTTC
TRBJ1-3,few,15,TRBD1,TRBV2,CASTMEGASGNTIYF,TGTGCCAGCACTATGGAGGGGGCCTCTGGAAACACCATATATTTT
TRBJ2-3,many,17,TRBD2,TRBV28,CASSSGGRALFTDTQYF,TGTGCCAGCAGTTCGGGCGGGAGAGCTCTCTTCACAGATACGCAGTATTTT
TRBJ2-3,-,16,-,TRBV29-1,CSFSLAASWSADTQYF,TGCAGCTTCTCGCTGGCAGCTTCGTGGTCGGCAGATACGCAGTATTTT
TRBJ1-3,-,16,TRBD1,TRBV7-9,CASSLEGRGPGNTIYF,TGTGCCAGCAGCTTAGAGGGCAGGGGGCCTGGAAACACCATATATTTT